One and the same sample provided the 6 T cell receptor beta chains below, sequenced in a study of Graves' ophthalmopathy and Graves' hyperthyroidism. Amplification from RNA transcripts yielded the TCR beta CDR3 regions. Scientists carried out first-round RT-PCR using HTBI primers and then a second-round multiplex PCR. A single record per CDR3 protein comes from TCRdb applying MiXCR to the multiplex PCR reads. The repertoire holds approximately 500,000 distinct CDR3 sequences, around an eighth seen once, with more than 8.5% in the top ten. The sequencing sample was made of blood. The receptors were gathered from a woman aged 30 to 39 with Graves' ophthalmopathy.

This clonotype occurred many times. V is TRBV20-1 and J is TRBJ2-5; a possible D gene is TRBD2 (6 bases). CDR1 is DFQATT, CDR2 SNEGSKA, per germline (reference sequence). Deletions cut 1 base from V and 4 bases from J, with 16 bases between. The CDR3 is 15 amino acids. The CDR3 region is CSARVARRRVETQYF. Written as DNA, the CDR3 is TGCAGTGCTAGAGTTGCCAGAAGGAGGGTAGAGACCCAGTACTTC.

This clonotype was recorded many times. The J gene is TRBJ2-7, the V gene TRBV11-2, with TRBD1 matching over 7 bases. Germline CDR1 SGHAT, CDR2 FQNNGV. Germline trimming cut 7 bases from V and 2 bases from J; bases unmatched to any gene: 17. The CDR3 totals 17 residues. In DNA form, the CDR3 reads TGTGCCAGCAACGCGGTCTCCGGGACAGAGCCCCCCTACGAGCAGTACTTC. It codes for CASNAVSGTEPPYEQYF.

V is TRBV6-2 or TRBV6-3 and J is TRBJ2-7, with a tentative D call TRBD1 (5 bases). Germline V CDR1 and CDR2: MNHEY, SVGEGT. The CDR3 extends over 13 amino acids. V was clipped by 4 bases and J by 5 bases, with 12 bases between them. CDR3 coding DNA: TGTGCCAGCAGTTCCTACAGGCATCACGAGCAGTACTTC. Amino acid sequence: CASSSYRHHEQYF.

This clonotype was counted at least ten times. This chain uses TRBV4-1 with TRBJ2-5; D not certain. The CDR3 has 17 amino acids. Trimming pared 1 base from V and 1 base from J, leaving 16 bases between. Germline assignment: CDR1 MGHRA and CDR2 YSYEKL. The CDR3 DNA is TGCGCCAGCAGCCAAGGTGGCACTGCCAATCCCCAAGAGACCCAGTACTTC. It translates to CASSQGGTANPQETQYF.

This clonotype was counted at least ten times. The chain links TRBV30 to TRBJ1-1, with unresolved D. This CDR3 contains 10 residues. V was pared by 3 bases and J by 4 bases, with 3 bases between. Per the germline V gene, CDR1 is GTSNPN and CDR2 is SVGIG (reference sequence). The CDR3 region is CAWRATEAFF. The CDR3 region has the DNA TGTGCCTGGAGGGCCACTGAAGCTTTCTTT.

This clonotype was detected many times. J is TRBJ1-3 and V is TRBV11-2; tentative D call: TRBD1 (6 bases). Germline V gives CDR1 SGHAT, CDR2 FQNNGV. This CDR3 contains 14 residues. Trimming removed 5 bases from V and 1 base from J, with 9 bases in between. The CDR3 here is CASSPGVSGNTIYF. The DNA for the CDR3 is TGTGCCAGCAGCCCAGGGGTTTCTGGAAACACCATATATTTT.